These 23 T cell receptor beta chains were all obtained from the same sample, sequenced in a study of molecular identifiers for immune sequencing clone quantification. TCRdb reprocessed the PCR reads via MiXCR and lists one record per CDR3 protein. The sample lists over 550,000 distinct CDR3 sequences; over 25% were seen once. Sequenced sample: naive CD8+ T cells from blood, with Jurkat cell RNA spiked in. Indicated subset: FACS-sorted CD8+CD4-CCR7+CD45RA+ naive T cells. Source of these receptors: a human donor in good health. Some libraries in this study had Jurkat cell RNA spiked in.

This chain joins TRBV4-2 and TRBJ2-7; unclear D gene. The CDR3 is made up of 13 amino acids. V lost 3 bases to trimming and J lost 8 bases, with 14 bases between them. The germline gives CDR1 LGHNA, CDR2 YNFKEQ. The DNA of the CDR3 is TGTGCCAGCAGCCAGGGCCAGCTGTACAAGCAGTACTTC. Translation: CASSQGQLYKQYF.

This clonotype was picked up a small number of times. The chain employs TRBV25-1 and TRBJ2-5, with a tentative D call TRBD1 (5 bases). Trimming took off 3 bases at V and 0 bases at J, with 8 bases between the two ends. Germline V gives CDR1 MGHDK, CDR2 SYGVNS. This CDR3 comprises 14 residues. The CDR3 sequence is CASSDDSYQETQYF. CDR3 DNA sequence: TGTGCCAGCAGTGATGACAGCTACCAAGAGACCCAGTACTTC.

This clonotype has ten or more counts. The V and J genes are TRBV2 and TRBJ1-1; D perhaps matches TRBD1 (5 bases). Looked up from germline, CDR1 is SNHLY and CDR2 is FYNNEI. Trimming removed 6 bases at V and 1 base at J, with 12 bases between. The CDR3 is 14 amino acids. The CDR3 bases are TGTGCCAGCAGGTTAGAGACAGAGAACACTGAAGCTTTCTTT. Translation: CASRLETENTEAFF.

The rearrangement uses TRBV29-1 and TRBJ2-7; perhaps D is TRBD1 or TRBD2 (5 bases each). The length of the CDR3 is 13 residues. The ends were cut back, 3 bases at V and 0 bases at J, with 9 bases in the middle. Per the germline V gene, CDR1 is SQVTM and CDR2 is ANQGSEA. Here the CDR3 DNA reads TGCAGCGTTGATGGGGGAACCTCCTACGAGCAGTACTTC. Amino acids: CSVDGGTSYEQYF.

The chain is built from TRBV11-2 and TRBJ2-3; unclear D gene. Germline CDR1 reads SGHAT; CDR2 reads FQNNGV. V was cut by 2 bases and J by 1 base, with 13 bases left in between. This CDR3 contains 16 residues. DNA of the CDR3: TGTGCCAGCAGCTTAAACCCTATGTCAGGCACAGATACGCAGTATTTT. This gives the protein CASSLNPMSGTDTQYF.

The chain carries TRBV13 and TRBJ1-5, with D tentatively TRBD1 (6 bases). Germline-derived CDR1 and CDR2 are PRHDT and FYEKMQ (reference sequence). This CDR3 has 15 amino acids. Trimming took 2 bases from V and 2 from J, leaving 10 bases between them. CDR3 nucleotides: TGTGCCAGCAGCTTACAGGGGACGGGCAATCAGCCCCAGCATTTT. Residues: CASSLQGTGNQPQHF. The full variable domain, in which reference TRBV13 and TRBJ1-5 provide the parts outside the CDR3, is AAGVIQSPRHLIKEKRETATLKCYPIPRHDTVYWYQQGPGQDPQFLISFYEKMQSDKGSIPDRFSAQQFSDYHSELNMSSLELGDSALYFCASSLQGTGNQPQHFGDGTRLSIL.

The chain combines TRBV19 with TRBJ1-5; maybe TRBD1 (5 bases). Trimming shortened V by 6 bases and J by 5 bases, and 8 bases separated the two germline ends. The germline gives CDR1 LNHDA, CDR2 SQIVND (reference sequence). This CDR3 has 12 amino acids. CDR3 DNA sequence: TGTGCCAGTAGGACAGCAGATCAGCCCCAGCATTTT. Its protein product is CASRTADQPQHF.

CDR3 in DNA: TGTGCCAGCAGCCACTTACGGTCTAGCGGGGTCTATGAGCAGTTCTTC. Protein sequence: CASSHLRSSGVYEQFF. The chain has TRBV3-1 and TRBJ2-1; TRBD2 agrees at 9 bases. Germline CDR1 is LGHDT and CDR2 is YNNKEL (reference sequence). Losses at the gene ends were 3 bases for V and 8 bases for J; bases not matched to a gene: 11. The CDR3 sequence is 16 residues long.

The sample holds many counts of this clonotype. The chain couples TRBV2 to TRBJ2-5; TRBD1 aligns across 7 bases. After removal of 4 bases from V and 2 bases from J, the junction contained 4 bases not matched to a gene. The germline V gene encodes CDR1 SNHLY and CDR2 FYNNEI. CDR3 length equals 14 residues. CDR3 coding DNA: TGTGCCAGCAGTGGATGGACAGGTCAAGAGACCCAGTACTTC. The encoded protein is CASSGWTGQETQYF.

This clonotype was detected many times. The CDR3 DNA sequence: TGTGCCAGCAGTGAACTGGGCAAACGGGCCTACGAGCAGTACTTC. Translated, it gives CASSELGKRAYEQYF. The J gene is TRBJ2-7, the V gene TRBV6-1; D gene unclear. CDR3 size: 15 residues. CDR1 and CDR2 (germline): MNHNS, SASEGT. Trimming pared 2 bases from V and 2 bases from J, leaving 13 bases between.

In its sample, this clonotype was seen a few times. The V call is TRBV12-3 or TRBV12-4, the J call TRBJ2-2, with 9 positions matching TRBD2. CDR3 length equals 16 residues. The ends lost 2 bases at V and 6 bases at J; junction bases unmatched: 7. The CDR3 DNA is TGTGCCAGCAGTTTACGGGCGGGGGGGGCGGCCGGGGAGCTGTTTTTT. Encoded protein: CASSLRAGGAAGELFF.

Only a few counts were recorded for this clonotype. The genes are TRBV30 and TRBJ2-7; D unclear. V was clipped by 1 base and J by 3 bases, with 7 bases between them. In germline, CDR1 is GTSNPN, CDR2 SVGIG (reference sequence). There are 12 residues in the CDR3. The CDR3 nucleotides read TGTGCCTGGAGTGGGATCGGCTACGAGCAGTACTTC. Translated: CAWSGIGYEQYF. The full variable domain, with the rest looked up from reference TRBV30 and TRBJ2-7, is SQTIHQWPATLVQPVGSPLSLECTVEGTSNPNLYWYRQAAGRGLQLLFYSVGIGQISSEVPQNLSASRPQDRQFILSSKKLLLSDSGFYLCAWSGIGYEQYFGPGTRLTVT.

This clonotype was detected a few times. V and J are TRBV28 and TRBJ1-5; D uncertain. CDR3 length equals 14 residues. Germline CDR1 and CDR2: MDHEN and SYDVKM. The V end lost 6 bases, the J end lost 0 bases, and 9 bases lay between the germline ends. DNA of the CDR3: TGTGCCAGCAGGCTGCTTTATAGCAATCAGCCCCAGCATTTT. Translation gives CASRLLYSNQPQHF.

At least ten counts were recorded for this clonotype. V is TRBV5-6 and J is TRBJ2-3; D could derive from TRBD1 or TRBD2 (5 bases each). The CDR3 runs 12 residues. V was cut by 0 bases and J by 12 bases, with 11 bases left in between. The germline V gene encodes CDR1 SGHDT and CDR2 YYEEEE. CDR3 loop: CASSLAFGAQYF. DNA of the CDR3: TGTGCCAGCAGCTTGGCGTTCGGGGCACAGTATTTT.

Worth noting for this clonotype: A much larger clonotype is one base distant, so this may be a read error. This chain joins TRBV20-1 and TRBJ2-7; 8 nucleotides agree with TRBD2. Germline lookup yields CDR1 DFQATT and CDR2 SNEGSKA (reference sequence). The CDR3 length is 14 residues. The CDR3 coding sequence is TGCAGTGCTAGACAGCGGGGGCCGACCTACGAGCAGTGCTTC. Its protein product is CSARQRGPTYEQCF.

The V and J genes are TRBV28 and TRBJ1-6, with 7 bases fitting TRBD1. The CDR3 sequence is 18 residues long. Per germline, CDR1 MDHEN and CDR2 SYDVKM. V was pared by 4 bases and J by 8 bases, with 17 bases of the junction left unmatched. CDR3 nucleotides: TGTGCCAGCAGTTCGACGGTTTACACAGGGGTAACATATTCACCCCTCCACTTT. Amino acids: CASSSTVYTGVTYSPLHF.

The V and J genes are TRBV4-2 and TRBJ2-1, with unresolved D. Germline V gene lookup returns CDR1 LGHNA and CDR2 YNFKEQ. Trimming cost V 0 bases and J 2 bases, with 11 bases left between them. The CDR3 runs 16 residues. CDR3: CASSQDPATPYNEQFF. The CDR3 DNA is TGTGCCAGCAGCCAAGACCCAGCTACCCCCTACAATGAGCAGTTCTTC.

This clonotype was seen at least ten times. The rearrangement uses TRBV6-5 and TRBJ2-3, with D perhaps matching TRBD1 or TRBD2 (5 bases each). The germline V gene has CDR1 MNHEY and CDR2 SVGAGI. V was clipped by 2 bases and J by 0 bases, with 9 bases between them. The CDR3 sequence is 15 residues long. CDR3 amino acids: CASSYGAGSTDTQYF. The CDR3 DNA follows: TGTGCCAGCAGTTACGGGGCGGGCAGCACAGATACGCAGTATTTT.

The chain joins TRBV4-1 to TRBJ1-2, with 11 bases matching TRBD1. The V gene's germline CDR1 is MGHRA and CDR2 YSYEKL. V trimming: 0 bases; J trimming: 8 bases; junction bases outside the gene matches: 17. The CDR3 is made up of 19 amino acids. The CDR3 loop reads CASSQEKWELGQGDTGYTF. The CDR3 nucleotides are TGCGCCAGCAGCCAAGAGAAATGGGAATTGGGACAGGGGGATACAGGCTACACCTTC.

At least ten counts were recorded for this clonotype. The chain couples TRBV5-6 to TRBJ2-3; 11 bases are shared with TRBD2. The CDR3 is 15 residues long. Unmatched junction bases numbered 9, after V lost 4 bases and J lost 8 bases. From germline, CDR1 is SGHDT and CDR2 YYEEEE. The CDR3 protein is CASSTTSGSLTTQYF. The DNA of the CDR3 is TGTGCCAGCAGCACAACTAGCGGGAGTTTAACTACGCAGTATTTT.

This clonotype was detected many times. The V call is TRBV4-1, the J call TRBJ2-1; the match to TRBD2 covers 7 bases. Germline CDR1 is MGHRA and CDR2 is YSYEKL. The CDR3 extends over 14 amino acids. Unmatched junction bases numbered 5, after V lost 3 bases and J lost 6 bases. The CDR3 bases are TGCGCCAGCAGCCAGGCGGGGGACCCCAATGAGCAGTTCTTC. Translation gives CASSQAGDPNEQFF.

This clonotype showed up many times. The chain couples TRBV6-1 to TRBJ1-5; TRBD1 agrees at 9 bases. The CDR3 is made up of 13 amino acids. Germline trimming cut 8 bases from V and 7 bases from J; bases unmatched to any gene: 6. Germline V gene data show CDR1 as MNHNS and CDR2 as SASEGT. CDR3 sequence: CASGQGRGQPQHF. In nucleotides, the CDR3 is TGTGCCAGCGGACAGGGGAGAGGCCAGCCCCAGCATTTT.

This clonotype appeared a few times. The J gene is TRBJ1-2, the V gene TRBV13; 9 bases align to TRBD1. Germline trimming cut 0 bases from V and 2 bases from J; bases unmatched to any gene: 1. The CDR3 is 15 amino acids. Germline loops: CDR1 PRHDT, CDR2 FYEKMQ (reference sequence). CDR3 loop: CASSLGDRGNYGYTF. CDR3 DNA: TGTGCCAGCAGCTTAGGCGACAGGGGGAACTATGGCTACACCTTC.